This TCR beta chain is from a study of blood T cell repertoires in COVID-19. The length of the CDR3 is 17 residues. CDR1 LGHNA and CDR2 YSLEER come from the germline V gene. The trim removed 1 base at V and 7 bases at J, leaving 8 bases unmatched. Generated by immunoSEQ multiplex PCR, the TCRdb table keeps only in-frame clones and is missing some. The data hold 250,000 or so clones, with 86% observed a single time. The specimen sequenced was peripheral blood. The chain recombines TRBV4-3 with TRBJ1-6; 9 bases are a match to TRBD1. This TCR came from a man aged 30 to 39 with active or convalescent COVID-19. The CDR3 bases are TGCGCCAGCAGCCAAGTCCCCGCCGGGACAGGGAATTCACCCCTCCACTTT. Amino acid sequence: CASSQVPAGTGNSPLHF.